The 11 T cell receptor beta chains below come from one sample, sequenced in a study of cytomegalovirus exposure and HLA in healthy donors. PCR amplification relied on 60 Vbeta primers (plus 13 Jbeta primers). Some clones are missing from TCRdb's copy, which holds only in-frame ones; the method was immunoSEQ multiplex PCR. The sample holds hundreds of thousands of clones, 75% to 85% seen once. The sequencing input was PBMCs. The source is a girl under 18 in good health and CMV-seronegative.

To note about this clone: Other DNA sequences of this sample code for an identical CDR3. This chain connects TRBV6-5 to TRBJ1-4; D not certain. This CDR3 comprises 11 residues. V shed 5 bases and J shed 8 bases, with 6 bases lying between them. Germline CDR1 MNHEY, CDR2 SVGAGI. CDR3 sequence reads: CASSTGEKLFF. The CDR3 DNA follows: TGTGCCAGCAGTACGGGAGAAAAACTGTTTTTT.

This chain links TRBV7-2 with TRBJ1-1, with D uncertain. This CDR3 has 15 amino acids. Deletions cut 2 bases from V and 5 bases from J, with 15 bases between. The germline V gene encodes CDR1 SGHTA and CDR2 FQGNSA. CDR3 sequence reads: CASSLRTTGGTEAFF. The CDR3 nucleotides read TGTGCCAGCAGCTTACGAACCACGGGAGGGACTGAAGCTTTCTTT.

This chain connects TRBV18 to TRBJ2-3; perhaps TRBD2 as D (5 bases). V was cut by 5 bases and J by 1 base, with 16 bases left in between. The CDR3 loop spans 16 amino acids. Per the germline V gene, CDR1 is KGHSH and CDR2 is LQKENI. The CDR3 region has the DNA TGTGCCAGCTCATACGGGTCCGGGAAGGGCACAGATACGCAGTATTTT. Translated: CASSYGSGKGTDTQYF.

The chain is built from TRBV4-1 and TRBJ1-1; 9 bases align to TRBD1. V was pared by 3 bases and J by 11 bases, with 16 bases of the junction left unmatched. This CDR3 region has 16 residues. Per germline, CDR1 MGHRA and CDR2 YSYEKL. CDR3 DNA sequence: TGCGCCAGCAGCCAGCTCTTGGGGGGCGGGACAGGGTTTGCTTTCTTT. It codes for CASSQLLGGGTGFAFF.

The table lists this clone with a count of one. The rearrangement joins TRBV7-2 to TRBJ1-2, with D possibly matching TRBD1 (5 bases). Trimming removed 4 bases at V and 11 bases at J, with 14 bases between. The germline CDR1 and CDR2 sequences are SGHTA and FQGNSA. CDR3 length: 12 amino acids. The CDR3 is CASSSPGKGYTF. CDR3 bases: TGTGCCAGCAGCTCCCCAGGGAAGGGGTACACCTTC.

This clone was seen more than once but under ten times. The rearrangement uses TRBV11-2 and TRBJ2-2; D gene uncertain. CDR1 is SGHAT and CDR2 is FQNNGV in the germline V gene. Between the trimmed V and J ends, which lost 1 base and 4 bases, there was a span of 4 bases. The CDR3 runs to 13 residues. CDR3 in DNA: TGTGCCAGCAGCTTAGGGGCCACCGGGGAGCTGTTTTTT. This codes for CASSLGATGELFF.

The chain links TRBV6-6 to TRBJ2-5; 9 positions match TRBD2. Trimming at V came to 7 bases and at J to 2 bases, leaving 5 bases not matched to a gene. This CDR3 is built from 14 residues. Looked up from germline, CDR1 is MNHNY and CDR2 is SVGAGI (reference sequence). CDR3: CASNLAGYQETQYF. The CDR3 DNA follows: TGTGCCAGCAACCTAGCGGGGTATCAAGAGACCCAGTACTTC.

This chain connects TRBV5-8 to TRBJ1-5; D ambiguous. Germline V gene lookup returns CDR1 SGHTS and CDR2 YDEGEE. This CDR3 has 13 amino acids. Trimming took off 2 bases at V and 5 bases at J, with 8 bases between the two ends. The CDR3 sequence is CASSFSGDQPQHF. CDR3 in DNA: TGTGCCAGCAGCTTTAGCGGGGATCAGCCCCAGCATTTT.

The chain carries TRBV14 and TRBJ1-1; 7 bases agree with TRBD1. V lost 4 bases, J lost 0 bases, and 8 bases stayed unmatched. Germline loops: CDR1 SGHDN, CDR2 FVKESK. This CDR3 contains 16 residues. The CDR3: CASSPTRGGMNTEAFF. The CDR3 DNA reads as TGTGCCAGCAGCCCTACGCGAGGGGGCATGAACACTGAAGCTTTCTTT.

This rearrangement joins TRBV9 to TRBJ2-2; no reliable D call. Germline V gives CDR1 SGDLS, CDR2 YYNGEE. This CDR3 is built from 13 residues. Trimming cost V 1 base and J 1 base, with 2 bases left between them. CDR3 in DNA: TGTGCCAGCAGCGTACAGAACACCGGGGAGCTGTTTTTT. This gives the protein CASSVQNTGELFF.

The CDR3 loop reads CASSDQGAVGTDTQYF. Here the CDR3 DNA reads TGTGCCAGCAGTGATCAGGGGGCGGTGGGCACAGATACGCAGTATTTT. V gene TRBV9 combines with J gene TRBJ2-3; 8 nucleotides line up with TRBD1. Germline trimming cut 5 bases from V and 1 base from J; bases unmatched to any gene: 9. Germline CDR1 and CDR2: SGDLS and YYNGEE. The CDR3 is 16 residues long.